Following are 19 T cell receptor beta chains from one sample sequenced in a study of blood T cell repertoires in COVID-19. Data came from immunoSEQ multiplex PCR; TCRdb stores just in-frame clones and leaves some out. The data contain about 370,000 clones, about 90% of them singletons. Sequencing was performed on peripheral blood. The receptors were gathered from a woman under 40 with COVID-19, enrolled during active disease.

For this clone: The sample carries other DNA sequences with the same CDR3. The genes are TRBV4-3 and TRBJ2-7, with 11 bases fitting TRBD1. Germline CDR1 LGHNA, CDR2 YSLEER. The ends lost 9 bases at V and 2 bases at J; junction bases unmatched: 6. This CDR3 is built from 14 residues. The CDR3 is CASSPGQGAYEQYF. The CDR3 nucleotides read TGCGCCAGTTCGCCGGGACAGGGGGCCTACGAGCAGTACTTC.

The chain links TRBV11-2 to TRBJ2-1; D remains ambiguous. Germline assignment: CDR1 SGHAT and CDR2 FQNNGV. This CDR3 is 14 amino acids long. The ends were cut back, 0 bases at V and 6 bases at J, with 9 bases in the middle. The CDR3 reads CASSLDPGGNEQFF. The DNA for the CDR3 is TGTGCCAGCAGCTTAGACCCGGGTGGCAATGAGCAGTTCTTC.

This chain links TRBV9 with TRBJ2-5; D might be TRBD1 (6 bases). Germline assignment: CDR1 SGDLS and CDR2 YYNGEE. The CDR3 loop spans 13 amino acids. Trimming stripped 0 bases from V and 4 bases from J, with 7 bases between. The DNA for the CDR3 is TGTGCCAGCAGCGTAGGGGGGCCAGAGACCCAGTACTTC. It codes for CASSVGGPETQYF.

This chain joins TRBV4-3 and TRBJ2-3, with 7 bases identical to TRBD2. Germline CDR1 LGHNA, CDR2 YSLEER. V was clipped by 3 bases and J by 0 bases; unmatched bases: 18. The CDR3 totals 20 residues. CDR3 sequence (DNA): TGCGCCAGCAGCCACCCCGACACCGGGACTACCTTAACTAGCACAGATACGCAGTATTTT. Amino acids: CASSHPDTGTTLTSTDTQYF.

This rearrangement joins TRBV5-4 to TRBJ2-7; D may be TRBD2 (6 bases). Germline V gives CDR1 SGHNT, CDR2 YYREEE (reference sequence). The CDR3 covers 14 residues. V was trimmed by 2 bases and J by 2 bases, leaving 11 bases between them. CDR3 amino acids: CASSLSGRPYEQYF. In DNA, the CDR3 is TGTGCCAGCAGCTTAAGTGGGAGGCCCTACGAGCAGTACTTC.

This clone is a singleton in its sample. CDR3: CASSLSSGGTDTQYF. DNA for the CDR3: TGTGCCAGCAGCTTATCTAGCGGGGGAACAGATACGCAGTATTTT. V and J are TRBV7-9 and TRBJ2-3; 10 bases agree with TRBD2. Germline lookup yields CDR1 SEHNR and CDR2 FQNEAQ (reference sequence). This CDR3 comprises 15 residues. Trimming took 2 bases from V and 3 from J; bases not matched to a gene: 2.

This clone was recorded once. The rearrangement uses TRBV6-5 and TRBJ2-5; 12 bases map to TRBD1. V shed 2 bases and J 5 bases; nucleotides not matched to a gene: 3. CDR1 and CDR2 (germline): MNHEY, SVGAGI. The CDR3 runs to 15 residues. This chain's CDR3 is CASSYRDRGPETQYF. The CDR3 DNA reads TGTGCCAGCAGTTACCGGGACAGGGGGCCGGAGACCCAGTACTTC.

The chain combines TRBV14 with TRBJ1-2; D gene unclear. V lost 4 bases, J lost 4 bases, and 16 bases lay in between. CDR1 and CDR2 from the germline V gene are SGHDN and FVKESK. This CDR3 has 15 residues. The CDR3 region has the DNA TGTGCCAGCAGCCTACAGAGAGACGACCGCTATGGCTACACCTTC. This translates into CASSLQRDDRYGYTF. The full variable domain, with the rest looked up from reference TRBV14 and TRBJ1-2, is EAGVTQFPSHSVIEKGQTVTLRCDPISGHDNLYWYRRVMGKEIKFLLHFVKESKQDESGMPNNRFLAERTGGTYSTLKVQPAELEDSGVYFCASSLQRDDRYGYTFGSGTRLTVV.

This clone was observed a single time. The rearrangement joins TRBV6-1 to TRBJ1-5; TRBD1 matches at 10 bases. Per the germline V gene, CDR1 is MNHNS and CDR2 is SASEGT. V was pared by 4 bases and J by 1 base, with 7 bases of the junction left unmatched. The CDR3 spans 17 residues. The DNA of the CDR3 is TGTGCCAGCAGTGCTGGCCGGACAGGGGGAAGCAATCAGCCCCAGCATTTT. Protein product: CASSAGRTGGSNQPQHF.

The rearrangement uses TRBV27 and TRBJ2-5, with TRBD1 matching 7 bases. J was trimmed by 5 bases and V by 1 base; bases with no gene match: 7. The CDR3 length is 15 residues. Looked up from germline, CDR1 is MNHEY and CDR2 is SMNVEV (reference sequence). The DNA of the CDR3 is TGTGCCAGCAGTTTATTGGGACAGCCTCGGGAGACCCAGTACTTC. It specifies CASSLLGQPRETQYF.

CDR3 sequence (DNA): TGTGCCAGCAGCTTCGGACAGGCTACGAACACCGGGGAGCTGTTTTTT. Translating it yields CASSFGQATNTGELFF. The gene calls are TRBV11-2 and TRBJ2-2, with 7 bases lining up with TRBD1. CDR1 and CDR2 from the germline V gene are SGHAT and FQNNGV. J lost 0 bases, V lost 3 bases, and 4 bases had no gene match. The CDR3 is made up of 16 amino acids.

The CDR3 region has the DNA TGTGCCAGTAGTATGGGGGGTAGCAATCAGCCCCAGCATTTT. It translates to CASSMGGSNQPQHF. The rearrangement uses TRBV19 and TRBJ1-5; weak D call: TRBD1 (5 bases). Germline assignment: CDR1 LNHDA and CDR2 SQIVND (reference sequence). The CDR3 extends over 14 amino acids. V lost 3 bases, J lost 0 bases, and 6 bases lay in between.

This chain uses TRBV19 with TRBJ2-5; TRBD2 aligns across 10 bases. Germline CDR1 is LNHDA and CDR2 is SQIVND (reference sequence). V was pared by 7 bases and J by 0 bases, with 8 bases of the junction left unmatched. The CDR3 extends over 16 amino acids. Here the CDR3 DNA reads TGTGCCAGTACCGTGACTAGCGGGCCGTACCAAGAGACCCAGTACTTC. Protein: CASTVTSGPYQETQYF.

Here the CDR3 DNA reads TGTGCCAGCAGCGGGACAAGCGTTTCACCCCTCCACTTT. Translating gives CASSGTSVSPLHF. The chain uses TRBV11-2 and TRBJ1-6; possibly TRBD1 for D (6 bases). Germline loops: CDR1 SGHAT, CDR2 FQNNGV. The CDR3 contains 13 residues. V lost 5 bases and J lost 9, with 11 bases in between. The full variable domain, in which reference TRBV11-2 and TRBJ1-6 provide the parts outside the CDR3, is EAGVAQSPRYKIIEKRQSVAFWCNPISGHATLYWYQQILGQGPKLLIQFQNNGVVDDSQLPKDRFSAERLKGVDSTLKIQPAKLEDSAVYLCASSGTSVSPLHFGNGTRLTVT.

This rearrangement joins TRBV7-2 to TRBJ2-5, with D possibly being TRBD2 (7 bases). Germline CDR1 is SGHTA and CDR2 is FQGNSA. Trimming cost V 1 base and J 4 bases, with 13 bases left between them. There are 15 residues in the CDR3. DNA of the CDR3: TGTGCCAGCAGCTTAGGGCCGGGGGGCGGAGAGACCCAGTACTTC. Its protein product is CASSLGPGGGETQYF.

As regards this clone: The junction departs from germline at one end; a sequencing error may be responsible. The chain uses TRBV7-8 and TRBJ2-3; perhaps D is TRBD1 or TRBD2 (5 bases each). This CDR3 is built from 14 residues. The germline gives CDR1 SGHVS, CDR2 FQNEAQ. Written as DNA, the CDR3 is TGTGCCAGCAGCGTAGCGAGCAGGGCAGATACGCAGTATTTT. It specifies CASSVASRADTQYF.

The V gene is TRBV5-1, the J gene TRBJ1-3; 8 positions match TRBD1. CDR1 SGHRS and CDR2 YFSETQ come from the germline V gene. This CDR3 comprises 16 residues. The V segment lost 1 base and the J segment 2 bases; nucleotides outside the gene matches: 5. CDR3 loop: CASSLSGQGAGNTIYF. The DNA of the CDR3 is TGCGCCAGCAGCTTGAGCGGACAGGGAGCTGGAAACACCATATATTTT.

The chain links TRBV3-1 (or the pseudogene TRBV3-2) to TRBJ1-1, with 8 positions matching TRBD1. Germline V gives CDR1 LGHDT, CDR2 YNNKEL (reference sequence). CDR3 length equals 15 residues. V shed 2 bases, J shed 5 bases, and the junction held 7 bases outside the gene matches. As DNA, the CDR3 is TGTGCCAGCAGCCAACCATACAGGGGGGTTACTGAAGCTTTCTTT. Its translation: CASSQPYRGVTEAFF.

The CDR3 loop is CASSYGAHTEAFF. CDR3 coding DNA: TGTGCCAGCAGTTACGGGGCTCACACTGAAGCTTTCTTT. This chain joins TRBV6-6 and TRBJ1-1; possibly TRBD1 for D (5 bases). Per germline, CDR1 MNHNY and CDR2 SVGAGI (reference sequence). The CDR3 is made up of 13 amino acids. Trimming stripped 2 bases from V and 3 bases from J, with 7 bases between.